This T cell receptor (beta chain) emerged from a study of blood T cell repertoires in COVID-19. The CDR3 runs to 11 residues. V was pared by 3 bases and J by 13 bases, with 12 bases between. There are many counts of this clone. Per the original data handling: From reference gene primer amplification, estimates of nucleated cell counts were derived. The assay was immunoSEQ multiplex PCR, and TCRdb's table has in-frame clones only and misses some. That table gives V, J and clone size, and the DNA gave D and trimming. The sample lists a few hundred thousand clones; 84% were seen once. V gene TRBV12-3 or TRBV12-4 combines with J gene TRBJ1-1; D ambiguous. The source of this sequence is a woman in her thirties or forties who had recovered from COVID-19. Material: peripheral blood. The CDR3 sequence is CASSFLGSIFF. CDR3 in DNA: TGTGCCAGCAGTTTCCTAGGGAGTATTTTCTTT.